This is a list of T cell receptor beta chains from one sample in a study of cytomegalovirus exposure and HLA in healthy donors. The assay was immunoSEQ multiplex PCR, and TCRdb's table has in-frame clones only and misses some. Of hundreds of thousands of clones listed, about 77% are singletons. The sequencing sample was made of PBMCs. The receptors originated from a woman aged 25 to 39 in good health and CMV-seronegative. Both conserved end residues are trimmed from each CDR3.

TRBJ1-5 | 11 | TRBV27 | ASSWGGGQPQH
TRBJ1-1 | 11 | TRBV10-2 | ASSESGVGEAF
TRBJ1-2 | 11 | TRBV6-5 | ASSPDRVGGYT
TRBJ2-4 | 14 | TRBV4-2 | ASSQAASGSEVIQY
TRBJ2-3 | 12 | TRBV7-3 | ASSLNGRIDTQY
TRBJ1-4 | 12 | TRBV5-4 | ASSDGTGNEKLF
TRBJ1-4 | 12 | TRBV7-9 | ASSPRGTDEKLF
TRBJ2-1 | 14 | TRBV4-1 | ASSQGGTLGDNEQF
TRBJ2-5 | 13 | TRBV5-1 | ASSLGQAYQETQY
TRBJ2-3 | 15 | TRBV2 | ASSDPGTSGSTDAQY
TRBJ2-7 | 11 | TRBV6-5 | ASRKGDVNEQY
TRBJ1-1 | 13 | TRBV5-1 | ASSRHEGNGAEAF
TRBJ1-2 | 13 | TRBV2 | ASPRAGQLNYGYT
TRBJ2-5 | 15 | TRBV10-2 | ASSDWRLAGGQETQY
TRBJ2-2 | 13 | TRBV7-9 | ASSLYSGDTGELF
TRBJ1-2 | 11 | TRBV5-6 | ASSLAETYGYT
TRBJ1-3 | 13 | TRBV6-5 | ASSYSESSGNTIY
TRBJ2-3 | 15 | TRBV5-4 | GSSLGPLAGETDTQY
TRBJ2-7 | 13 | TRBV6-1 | ASSELRGTTYEQY
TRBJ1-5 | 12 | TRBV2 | ASSLTGPNQPQH
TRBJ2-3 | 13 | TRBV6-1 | ASSEDGGAIDTQY